This entry describes one TCR beta chain. The assay was immunoSEQ multiplex PCR, and TCRdb's table has in-frame clones only and misses some. The sample includes fewer than 90,000 clones, approximately 86% of them seen just once. These data belong to a study of OX40 agonist ivuxolimab in advanced cancers. Trimming shortened V by 8 bases and J by 5 bases, and 8 bases separated the two germline ends. CDR1 is DFQATT and CDR2 is SNEGSKA in the germline V gene (reference sequence). The length of the CDR3 is 10 residues. This receptor was taken from an adult with an advanced solid tumor such as melanoma, head and neck, liver or kidney cancer. The input for sequencing was CD4+ or CD8+ T cells sorted from blood, taken in a trial of the OX40 agonist ivuxolimab. This chain links TRBV20-1 with TRBJ2-3; no firm D call. CDR3 loop: CSPQGDTQYF. DNA for the CDR3: TGCAGTCCTCAAGGAGATACGCAGTATTTT.